A single sample is the source of the 8 T cell receptor beta chains below, sequenced in a study of cytomegalovirus exposure and HLA in healthy donors. The PCR contained 60 Vbeta and 13 Jbeta primers. Sequencing was performed with immunoSEQ multiplex PCR; in TCRdb, only in-frame clones are kept and a portion is missing. This table holds some 90,000 clones, around 80% found once. What was sequenced was PBMCs. These receptors came from a young man in good health and CMV-seronegative.

The rearrangement uses TRBV30 and TRBJ2-3; D may be TRBD1 (6 bases). Germline-derived CDR1 and CDR2 are GTSNPN and SVGIG (reference sequence). This CDR3 has 15 residues. V gave up 0 bases and J gave up 2 bases, with 12 bases separating them. The CDR3: CAWSVQGLVTDTQYF. As DNA, the CDR3 is TGTGCCTGGAGTGTACAGGGCTTGGTCACAGATACGCAGTATTTT.

The chain employs TRBV2 and TRBJ2-5; tentative D call: TRBD2 (5 bases). The CDR3 is made up of 14 amino acids. Germline V gives CDR1 SNHLY, CDR2 FYNNEI. The V and J ends lost 5 bases and 4 bases respectively, with 14 bases between them. CDR3 DNA sequence: TGTGCCAGCAGTCTTCTAGCTTTAGGAGAGACCCAGTACTTC. It specifies CASSLLALGETQYF.

This chain uses TRBV6-1 with TRBJ1-4; 7 bases match TRBD1. V lost 2 bases to trimming and J lost 5 bases; unmatched junction nucleotides: 11. This CDR3 contains 17 residues. Looked up from germline, CDR1 is MNHNS and CDR2 is SASEGT. The CDR3 sequence: CASSEKPGGEGNEKLFF. Here the CDR3 DNA reads TGTGCCAGCAGTGAAAAGCCAGGGGGTGAGGGGAATGAAAAACTGTTTTTT.

The gene calls are TRBV6-5 and TRBJ1-1, with unresolved D. The germline V gene has CDR1 MNHEY and CDR2 SVGAGI. Trimming shortened V by 2 bases and J by 5 bases, and 15 bases separated the two germline ends. The CDR3 sequence is 15 residues long. CDR3 residues: CASSYNRGWETEAFF. Written as DNA, the CDR3 is TGTGCCAGCAGTTACAACCGGGGATGGGAAACTGAAGCTTTCTTT.

There are a few counts of this clone. This rearrangement joins TRBV11-3 to TRBJ2-3; 8 nucleotides align to TRBD2. CDR3 length: 16 amino acids. Trimming took 0 bases from V and 6 from J; bases not matched to a gene: 8. Germline V gene data show CDR1 as SGHNT and CDR2 as YENEEA. CDR3 nucleotide sequence: TGTGCCAGCAGCTTAGATGGTCGGGGGGGGGAGGATACGCAGTATTTT. Its protein product is CASSLDGRGGEDTQYF. Filled out from reference TRBV11-3 and TRBJ2-3, the complete variable domain reads EAGVVQSPRYKIIEKKQPVAFWCNPISGHNTLYWYLQNLGQGPELLIRYENEEAVDDSQLPKDRFSAERLKGVDSTLKIQPAELGDSAVYLCASSLDGRGGEDTQYFGPGTRLTVL.

The CDR3 is CASSHPGQSYTNTEAFF. The CDR3 DNA reads as TGTGCCAGCAGCCATCCGGGACAATCTTACACAAACACTGAAGCTTTCTTT. The J gene is TRBJ1-1, the V gene TRBV5-6; the D gene is possibly TRBD1 (6 bases). V was pared by 4 bases and J by 2 bases, with 21 bases between. The CDR3 runs to 17 residues. CDR1 SGHDT and CDR2 YYEEEE come from the germline V gene.

The rearrangement uses TRBV14 and TRBJ1-1; 9 bases map to TRBD1. CDR3 length: 15 residues. Germline V CDR1 and CDR2: SGHDN, FVKESK. V lost 4 bases and J lost 8; bases outside the gene matches: 11. This CDR3 is CASSPMWDRDVEAFF. As DNA, the CDR3 is TGTGCCAGCAGCCCGATGTGGGACAGGGACGTCGAAGCTTTCTTT.

The rearrangement joins TRBV6-6 to TRBJ2-7, with a tentative D call TRBD2 (6 bases). The CDR3 runs to 15 residues. Germline V gives CDR1 MNHNY, CDR2 SVGAGI (reference sequence). Trimming stripped 2 bases from V and 6 bases from J, with 17 bases between. CDR3 nucleotides: TGTGCCAGCAGTTACGACGGGGGATTGGGCACCGAGCAGTACTTC. Translating gives CASSYDGGLGTEQYF.